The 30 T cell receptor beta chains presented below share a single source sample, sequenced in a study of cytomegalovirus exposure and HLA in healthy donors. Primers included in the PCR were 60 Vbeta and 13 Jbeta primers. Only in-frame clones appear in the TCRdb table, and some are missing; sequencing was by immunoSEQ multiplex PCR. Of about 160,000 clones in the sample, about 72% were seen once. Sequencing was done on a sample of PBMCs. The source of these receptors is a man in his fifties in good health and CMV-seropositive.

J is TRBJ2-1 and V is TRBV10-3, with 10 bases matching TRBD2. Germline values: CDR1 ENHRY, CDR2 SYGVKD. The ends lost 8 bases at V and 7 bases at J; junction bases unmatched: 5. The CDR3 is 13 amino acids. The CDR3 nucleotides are TGTGCCATCGCCACTAGCGGGGAAAATGAGCAGTTCTTC. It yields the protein CAIATSGENEQFF.

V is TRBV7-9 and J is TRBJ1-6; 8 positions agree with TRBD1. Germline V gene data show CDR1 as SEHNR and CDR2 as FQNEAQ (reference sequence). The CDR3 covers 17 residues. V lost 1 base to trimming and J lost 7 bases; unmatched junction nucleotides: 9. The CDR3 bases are TGTGCCAGCAGCTTAGGAAAAGGGGCAGGGGGCAATTCACCCCTCCACTTT. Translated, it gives CASSLGKGAGGNSPLHF.

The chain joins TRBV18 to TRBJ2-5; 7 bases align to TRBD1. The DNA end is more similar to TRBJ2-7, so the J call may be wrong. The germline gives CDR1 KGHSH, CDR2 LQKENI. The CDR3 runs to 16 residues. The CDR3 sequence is CASSPLQTGNSYEQYF. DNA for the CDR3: TGTGCCAGCTCACCATTACAGACAGGGAATTCCTACGAGCAGTACTTC.

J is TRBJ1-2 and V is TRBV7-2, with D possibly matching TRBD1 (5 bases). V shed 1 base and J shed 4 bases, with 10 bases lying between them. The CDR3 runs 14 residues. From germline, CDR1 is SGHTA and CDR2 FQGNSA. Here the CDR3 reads CASSLVGDGYGYTF. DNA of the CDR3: TGTGCCAGCAGCTTAGTAGGGGATGGCTATGGCTACACCTTC.

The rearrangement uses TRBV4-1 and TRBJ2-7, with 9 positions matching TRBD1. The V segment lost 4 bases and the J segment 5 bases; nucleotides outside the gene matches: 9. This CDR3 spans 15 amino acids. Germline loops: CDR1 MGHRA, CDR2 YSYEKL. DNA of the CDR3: TGCGCCAGCAGCCGGGCCGGACAGGGGTTCGACGAGCAGTACTTC. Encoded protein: CASSRAGQGFDEQYF.

The CDR3 loop reads CASSLGGDPSTEAFF. The CDR3 bases are TGCGCCAGCAGCTTGGGGGGGGACCCGAGCACTGAAGCTTTCTTT. The chain has TRBV5-1 and TRBJ1-1, with a tentative D call TRBD1 (5 bases). Deletions cut 0 bases from V and 4 bases from J, with 13 bases between. Germline values: CDR1 SGHRS, CDR2 YFSETQ. The CDR3 covers 15 residues. Supplemented by reference TRBV5-1 and TRBJ1-1, the full variable domain reads KAGVTQTPRYLIKTRGQQVTLSCSPISGHRSVSWYQQTPGQGLQFLFEYFSETQRNKGNFPGRFSGRQFSNSRSEMNVSTLELGDSALYLCASSLGGDPSTEAFFGQGTRLTVV.

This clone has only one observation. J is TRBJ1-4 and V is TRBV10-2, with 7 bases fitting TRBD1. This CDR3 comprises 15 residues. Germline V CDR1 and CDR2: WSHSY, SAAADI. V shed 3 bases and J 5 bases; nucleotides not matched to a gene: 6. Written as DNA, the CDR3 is TGCGCCAGCAGTGATGTAGGACAGGCGAATGAAAAACTGTTTTTT. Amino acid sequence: CASSDVGQANEKLFF.

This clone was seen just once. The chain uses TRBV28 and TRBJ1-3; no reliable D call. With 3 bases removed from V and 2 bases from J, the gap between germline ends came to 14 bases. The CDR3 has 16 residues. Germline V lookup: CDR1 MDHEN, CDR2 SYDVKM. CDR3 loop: CASSFAHGRTGNTIYF. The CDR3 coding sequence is TGTGCCAGCAGTTTTGCCCATGGGAGGACTGGAAACACCATATATTTT. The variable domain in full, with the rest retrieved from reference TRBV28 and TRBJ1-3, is DVKVTQSSRYLVKRTGEKVFLECVQDMDHENMFWYRQDPGLGLRLIYFSYDVKMKEKGDIPEGYSVSREKKERFSLILESASTNQTSMYLCASSFAHGRTGNTIYFGEGSWLTVV.

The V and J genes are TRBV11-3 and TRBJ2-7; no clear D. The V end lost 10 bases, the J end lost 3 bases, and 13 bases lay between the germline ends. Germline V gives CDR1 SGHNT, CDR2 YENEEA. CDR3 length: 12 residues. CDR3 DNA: TGTGCCAACCCCCCACCACTCTACGAGCAGTACTTC. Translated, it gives CANPPPLYEQYF.

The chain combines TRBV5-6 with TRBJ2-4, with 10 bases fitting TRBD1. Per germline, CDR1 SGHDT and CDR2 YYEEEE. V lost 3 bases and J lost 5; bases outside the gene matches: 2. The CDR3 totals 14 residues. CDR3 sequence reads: CASSWGQGQNIQYF. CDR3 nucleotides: TGTGCCAGCAGCTGGGGACAGGGGCAAAACATTCAGTACTTC.

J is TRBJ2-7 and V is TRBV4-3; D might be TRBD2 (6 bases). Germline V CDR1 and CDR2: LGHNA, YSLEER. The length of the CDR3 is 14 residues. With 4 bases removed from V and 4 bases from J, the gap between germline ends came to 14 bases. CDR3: CASSPWQGGYEQYF. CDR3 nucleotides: TGCGCCAGCAGCCCTTGGCAGGGAGGTTACGAGCAGTACTTC.

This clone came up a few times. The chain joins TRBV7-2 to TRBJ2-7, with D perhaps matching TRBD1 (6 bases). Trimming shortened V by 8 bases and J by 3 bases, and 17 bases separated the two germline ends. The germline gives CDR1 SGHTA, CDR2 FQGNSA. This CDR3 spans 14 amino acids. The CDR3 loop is CASHKGVGGYEQYF. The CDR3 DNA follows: TGTGCCAGCCATAAGGGGGTTGGGGGCTACGAGCAGTACTTC.

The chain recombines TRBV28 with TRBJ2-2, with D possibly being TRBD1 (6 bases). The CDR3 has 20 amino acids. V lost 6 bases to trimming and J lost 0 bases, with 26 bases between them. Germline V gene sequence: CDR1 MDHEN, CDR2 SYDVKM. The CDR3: CASSSPVGTSAYPNTGELFF. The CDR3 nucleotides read TGTGCCAGCAGCTCCCCCGTCGGGACAAGCGCCTACCCGAACACCGGGGAGCTGTTTTTT.

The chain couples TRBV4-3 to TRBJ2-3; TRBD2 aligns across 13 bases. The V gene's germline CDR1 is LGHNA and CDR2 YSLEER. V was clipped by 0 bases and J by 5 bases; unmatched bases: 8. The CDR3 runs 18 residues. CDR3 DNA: TGCGCCAGCAGCCAAGATGTACTAGCGGGGGGGCAGGGAGATACGCAGTATTTT. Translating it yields CASSQDVLAGGQGDTQYF.

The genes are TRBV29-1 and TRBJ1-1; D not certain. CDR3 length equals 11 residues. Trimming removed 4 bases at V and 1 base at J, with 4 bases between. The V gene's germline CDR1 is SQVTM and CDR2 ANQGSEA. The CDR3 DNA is TGCAGCGTTGCCAGGAACACTGAAGCTTTCTTT. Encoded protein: CSVARNTEAFF. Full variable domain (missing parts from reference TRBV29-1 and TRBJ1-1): SAVISQKPSRDICQRGTSLTIQCQVDSQVTMMFWYRQQPGQSLTLIATANQGSEATYESGFVIDKFPISRPNLTFSTLTVSNMSPEDSSIYLCSVARNTEAFFGQGTRLTVV.

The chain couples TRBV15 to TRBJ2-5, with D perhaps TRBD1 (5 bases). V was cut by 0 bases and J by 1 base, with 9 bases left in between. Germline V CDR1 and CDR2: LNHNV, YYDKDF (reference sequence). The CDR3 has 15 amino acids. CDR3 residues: CATSRDPQGQETQYF. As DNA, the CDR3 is TGTGCCACCAGCAGAGATCCCCAGGGCCAAGAGACCCAGTACTTC.

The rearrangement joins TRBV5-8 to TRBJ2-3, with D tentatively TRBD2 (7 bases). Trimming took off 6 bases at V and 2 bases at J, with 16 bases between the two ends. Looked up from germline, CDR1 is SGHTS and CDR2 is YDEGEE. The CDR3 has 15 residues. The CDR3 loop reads CASTTTGGHTDTQYF. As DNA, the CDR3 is TGTGCCAGCACCACGACCGGGGGGCACACAGATACGCAGTATTTT.

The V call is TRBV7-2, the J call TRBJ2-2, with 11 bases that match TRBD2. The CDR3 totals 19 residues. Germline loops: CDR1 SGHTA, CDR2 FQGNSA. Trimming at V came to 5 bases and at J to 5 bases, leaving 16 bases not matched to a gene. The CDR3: CASSPLSPRLAGPTGELFF. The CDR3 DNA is TGTGCCAGCAGCCCCCTTAGCCCCCGACTAGCGGGGCCTACCGGGGAGCTGTTTTTT.

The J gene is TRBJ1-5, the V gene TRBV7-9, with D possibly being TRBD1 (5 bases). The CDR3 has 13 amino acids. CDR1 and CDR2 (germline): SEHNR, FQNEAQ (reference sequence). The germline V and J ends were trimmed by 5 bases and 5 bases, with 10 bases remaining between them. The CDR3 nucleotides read TGTGCCAGCAGCCCTGGGGGGGATCAGCCCCAGCATTTT. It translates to CASSPGGDQPQHF.

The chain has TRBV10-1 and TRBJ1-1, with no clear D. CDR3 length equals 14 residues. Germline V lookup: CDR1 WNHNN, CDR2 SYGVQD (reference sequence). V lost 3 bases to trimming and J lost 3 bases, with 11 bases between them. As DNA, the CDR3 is TGCGCCAGCAGTGAAAGTCCGGAGGACACTGAAGCTTTCTTT. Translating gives CASSESPEDTEAFF.

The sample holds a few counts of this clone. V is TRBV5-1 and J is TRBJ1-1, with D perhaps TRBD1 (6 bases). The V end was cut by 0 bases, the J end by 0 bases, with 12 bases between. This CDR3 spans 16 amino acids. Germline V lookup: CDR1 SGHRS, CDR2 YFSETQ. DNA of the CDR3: TGCGCCAGCAGCTTGGCGGGGGGCCGTATGAACACTGAAGCTTTCTTT. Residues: CASSLAGGRMNTEAFF.

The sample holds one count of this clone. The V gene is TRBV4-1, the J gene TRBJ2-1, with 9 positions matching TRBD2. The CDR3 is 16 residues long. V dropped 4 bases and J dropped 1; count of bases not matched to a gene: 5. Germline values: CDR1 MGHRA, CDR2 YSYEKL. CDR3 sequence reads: CASSLLAGASYNEQFF. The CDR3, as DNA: TGCGCCAGCAGCCTATTAGCGGGGGCGTCCTACAATGAGCAGTTCTTC.

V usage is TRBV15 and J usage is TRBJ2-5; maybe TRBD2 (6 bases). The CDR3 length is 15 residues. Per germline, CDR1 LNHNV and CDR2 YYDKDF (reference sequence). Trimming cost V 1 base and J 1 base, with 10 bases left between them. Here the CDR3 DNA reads TGTGCCACCAGCAGAGTAGACGGGGGCCAAGAGACCCAGTACTTC. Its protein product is CATSRVDGGQETQYF.

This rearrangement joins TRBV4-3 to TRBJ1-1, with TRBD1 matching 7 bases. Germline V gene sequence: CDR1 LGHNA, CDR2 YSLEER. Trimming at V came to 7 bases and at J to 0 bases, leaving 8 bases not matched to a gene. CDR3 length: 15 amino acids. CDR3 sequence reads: CASTGDSSMNTEAFF. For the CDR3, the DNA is TGCGCCAGCACGGGGGACAGCAGCATGAACACTGAAGCTTTCTTT.

CDR3 DNA: TGTGCCAGCAAGGGGGCGGTGATTAACTATGGCTACACCTTC. Translating it yields CASKGAVINYGYTF. The V and J genes are TRBV2 and TRBJ1-2; 7 nucleotides line up with TRBD1. V lost 7 bases and J lost 1; bases outside the gene matches: 6. The CDR3 extends over 14 amino acids. In germline, CDR1 is SNHLY, CDR2 FYNNEI.

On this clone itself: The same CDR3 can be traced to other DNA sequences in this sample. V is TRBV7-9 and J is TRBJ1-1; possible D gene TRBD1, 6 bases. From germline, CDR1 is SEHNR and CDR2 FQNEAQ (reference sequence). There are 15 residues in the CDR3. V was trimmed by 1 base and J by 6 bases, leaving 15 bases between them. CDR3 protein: CASSLVSGGGAEAFF. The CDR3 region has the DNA TGTGCCAGCAGCTTAGTTTCTGGGGGCGGTGCTGAAGCTTTCTTT.

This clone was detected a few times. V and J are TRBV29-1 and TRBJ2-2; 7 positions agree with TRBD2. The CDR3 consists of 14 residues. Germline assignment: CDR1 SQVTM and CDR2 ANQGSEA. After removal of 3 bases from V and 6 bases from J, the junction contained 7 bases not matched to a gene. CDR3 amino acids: CSVEVGLQAGELFF. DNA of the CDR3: TGCAGCGTTGAGGTGGGACTACAGGCCGGGGAGCTGTTTTTT.

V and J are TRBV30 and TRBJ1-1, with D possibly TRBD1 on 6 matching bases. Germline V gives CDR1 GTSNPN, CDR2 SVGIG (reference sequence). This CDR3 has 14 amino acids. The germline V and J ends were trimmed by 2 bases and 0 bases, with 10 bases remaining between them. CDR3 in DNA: TGTGCCTGGAGTCTTGGGGGCCTGAACACTGAAGCTTTCTTT. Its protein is CAWSLGGLNTEAFF.

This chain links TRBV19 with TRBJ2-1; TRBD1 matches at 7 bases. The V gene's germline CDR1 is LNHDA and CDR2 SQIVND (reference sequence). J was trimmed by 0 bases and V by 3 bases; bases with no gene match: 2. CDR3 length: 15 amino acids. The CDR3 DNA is TGTGCCAGTAGTATTAGGGACAGCTCCTACAATGAGCAGTTCTTC. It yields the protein CASSIRDSSYNEQFF.

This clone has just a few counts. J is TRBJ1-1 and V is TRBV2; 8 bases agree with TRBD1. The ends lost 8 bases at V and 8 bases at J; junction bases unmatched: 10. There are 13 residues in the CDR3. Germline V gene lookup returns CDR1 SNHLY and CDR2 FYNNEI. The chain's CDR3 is CASGQGGIPEAFF. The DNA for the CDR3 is TGTGCCAGCGGACAGGGAGGGATCCCGGAAGCTTTCTTT.